These T cell receptor beta chains were read from a single sample in a study of CD4+ T cells in melanoma. The repertoire was sequenced with immunoSEQ multiplex PCR; TCRdb's copy has only in-frame clones and lacks some. The sample holds 11,000 to 15,000 clones, roughly 72% seen once. Sequencing used cells from a culture (not recorded whether cultured in vitro). Receptor source: a human donor with melanoma. The CDR3 runs from the conserved cysteine through the conserved F or W. The D gene is left open where the match is weak. A row's size may be missing; if present it is once, few, many or a size class.

size	V	D	J	DNA	CDR3
.	TRBV4-1	TRBD1	TRBJ1-2	TGCGCCAGCAGCCCCTTGACAGGGGAGGGCTACACCTTC	CASSPLTGEGYTF
few	TRBV7-9	.	TRBJ1-2	TGTGCCAGCAGCCGACGGAGTTGGCAGGGCTCTGACTATGGCTACACCTTC	CASSRRSWQGSDYGYTF
.	TRBV7-8	.	TRBJ1-2	TGTGCCAGCAGCGGGGGGCCCCCCAACTATGGCTACACCTTC	CASSGGPPNYGYTF
few	TRBV11-3	.	TRBJ2-7	TGTGCCAGCAGCCCCAACGGCTACGAGCAGTACTTC	CASSPNGYEQYF
.	TRBV6-1	.	TRBJ1-1	TGTGCCAGCAGTGATATGAGAGGGCGGGCGAACACTGAAGCTTTCTTT	CASSDMRGRANTEAFF
.	TRBV5-6	.	TRBJ1-1	TGTGCCAGCAGCTTGGGAGACAGGCTAGGCACTGAAGCTTTCTTT	CASSLGDRLGTEAFF
.	TRBV7-9	.	TRBJ1-2	TGTGCCAGCAGCTTAGCGGTGGGAGTTCGGGGCTATGGCTACACCTTC	CASSLAVGVRGYGYTF
once	TRBV21-1	.	TRBJ2-3	TGTGCCAGCAGCAAAGATGGAGCGGGGGGGCAAGGAGATACGCAGTATTTT	CASSKDGAGGQGDTQYF
few	TRBV29-1	TRBD1	TRBJ1-2	TGCAGCGTAGATCGACAGGGGGCTTGGGGCTACACCTTC	CSVDRQGAWGYTF
.	TRBV11-2	.	TRBJ2-5	TGTGCCAGCAGCTTAGGGTACCAAGAGACCCAGTACTTC	CASSLGYQETQYF
.	TRBV9	.	TRBJ2-5	TGTGCCAGCAGCCGGACAGTAGGAGAGACCCAGTACTTC	CASSRTVGETQYF
few	TRBV7-9	.	TRBJ2-3	TGTGCCAGCAGCCTCACAGATACGCAGTATTTT	CASSLTDTQYF
once	TRBV5-4	.	TRBJ1-6	TGTGCCAGTACGGACAGAAATAATTCACCCCTCCACTTT	CASTDRNNSPLHF
.	TRBV30	TRBD2	TRBJ2-7	TGTGCCTGGAGTGAGGCATGGGGGGGGGCCTACGAGCAGTACTTC	CAWSEAWGGAYEQYF
.	TRBV10-2	.	TRBJ1-1	TGCGCCAGCAGTGAGTCGATGGGCGTAATGAACACTGAAGCTTTCTTT	CASSESMGVMNTEAFF
.	TRBV27	.	TRBJ1-6	TGTGCCAGCAGTTTGGTTTCTCCTTCGCTCACTAGGGTCCACTTT	CASSLVSPSLTRVHF
.	TRBV4-1	.	TRBJ1-1	TGCGCCAGCAGCCGAGTAGACAAAATTGGCACTGAAGCTTTCTTT	CASSRVDKIGTEAFF
once	TRBV5-1	.	TRBJ2-1	TGCGCCAGCAGCTTGGTTCGATTTGGGGTCCATGAGCAGTTCTTC	CASSLVRFGVHEQFF
.	TRBV14	TRBD2	TRBJ2-7	TGTGCCAGCAGCCAAGGACTGCTAGCGGGGGGGACCTACGAGCAGTACTTC	CASSQGLLAGGTYEQYF
.	TRBV10-2	.	TRBJ2-3	TGCGCCAGCAATCGCGCTGGGGCGGGCACAGATACGCAGTATTTT	CASNRAGAGTDTQYF
.	TRBV7-2	.	TRBJ1-2	TGTGCCAGCAGCGACCGGGGGCCCACGAGTCTTGGCTACACCTTC	CASSDRGPTSLGYTF
.	TRBV7-6	TRBD1	TRBJ1-6	TGTGCCAGCAGCTCGACGACAGGGATGAATAATTCACCCCTCCACTTT	CASSSTTGMNNSPLHF
.	TRBV4-1	.	TRBJ2-2	TGCGCCAGCAGCCAACCGGTGGGGACCGGGGAGCTGTTTTTT	CASSQPVGTGELFF
.	TRBV5-8	.	TRBJ1-1	TGTGCCAGCAGCTTGGTCCAGGGAAAGGGGATGAACACTGAAGCTTTCTTT	CASSLVQGKGMNTEAFF
.	TRBV5-1	.	TRBJ2-7	TGCGCCAGCAGCGGGGGCGGTTGGACTTACGAGCAGTACTTC	CASSGGGWTYEQYF
.	TRBV18	TRBD1	TRBJ2-7	TGTGCCAGCTCAAACAGGGGGCTCGACGAGCAGTACTTC	CASSNRGLDEQYF
few	TRBV6-1	.	TRBJ1-1	TGTGCCAGCAGTGATCCCTTCGCGATGAACACTGAAGCTTTCTTT	CASSDPFAMNTEAFF
.	TRBV9	.	TRBJ1-3	TGTGCCAGCAGCGTAGAGGCCCGAAGGGGAAACACCATATATTTT	CASSVEARRGNTIYF
.	TRBV6-1	.	TRBJ2-2	TGTGCCAGCAGGGAGCAGAACACCGGGGAGCTGTTTTTT	CASREQNTGELFF
.	TRBV15	.	TRBJ2-2	TGTGCCACCAGCAGAGATGGCCGGGGCACCGGGGAGCTGTTTTTT	CATSRDGRGTGELFF
.	TRBV11-3	.	TRBJ2-7	TGTGCCAGCAGCTTAGAACCGGGCCACGAGCAGTACTTC	CASSLEPGHEQYF
.	TRBV28	.	TRBJ2-7	TGTGTTGCGGGGTCGGGCTCCTACGAGCAGTACTTC	CVAGSGSYEQYF
once	TRBV29-1	.	TRBJ1-2	TGCAGCGTGTATGGCTACACCTTC	CSVYGYTF
once	TRBV11-2	TRBD1	TRBJ1-4	TGTGCCAGCACCTCAAGGACAGGGGGTATAATCAAACTGTTTTTT	CASTSRTGGIIKLFF
.	TRBV6-1	.	TRBJ1-2	TGTGCCAGCAGTGATACGGGTGACTATGGCTACACCTTC	CASSDTGDYGYTF
.	TRBV15	.	TRBJ1-6	TGTGCCACCAGCAGAGAATCCCCCGGAAACCGTTATTCACCCCTCCACTTT	CATSRESPGNRYSPLHF
.	TRBV5-1	.	TRBJ2-5	TGCGCCAGCAGCGCCGGGACGGACGCCGCACTCCAAGAGACCCAGTACTTC	CASSAGTDAALQETQYF
.	TRBV19	.	TRBJ2-1	TGTGCCAGTAGCCCGGGCTACTCCTACAATGAGCAGTTCTTC	CASSPGYSYNEQFF
few	TRBV2	.	TRBJ1-2	TGTGCCAGCAGTGGCCTTCGGGGTTCGGAGGGTGGCTACACCTTC	CASSGLRGSEGGYTF
few	TRBV9	TRBD2	TRBJ2-1	TGTGCCAGCAGCGTAGCGGGGGGGCCTAGGAATGAGCAGTTCTTC	CASSVAGGPRNEQFF
.	TRBV5-1	.	TRBJ2-5	TGCGCCAGCAGCTGGGCCCCAGGCCAAGAGACCCAGTACTTC	CASSWAPGQETQYF
.	TRBV6-6	.	TRBJ1-6	TGTGCCAGCAGTTACCGGGACCTTAATTCACCCCTCCACTTT	CASSYRDLNSPLHF
.	TRBV7-9	TRBD1	TRBJ1-1	TGTGCCAGCAACGACAGGGGGCAAAGAGACACTGAAGCTTTCTTT	CASNDRGQRDTEAFF
few	TRBV15	TRBD1	TRBJ2-7	TGTGCCACCAGCAGCGAGACTAGGACAGGGGCCTCCTACGAGCAGTACTTC	CATSSETRTGASYEQYF
.	TRBV18	.	TRBJ1-1	TGTGCCAGCTCACCAAGGGCCCCTCCTGAAGCTTTCTTT	CASSPRAPPEAFF
.	TRBV10-2	.	TRBJ1-6	TGCGCCAGCAGCGGGACCCAAGGCAATTCACCCCTCCACTTT	CASSGTQGNSPLHF
.	TRBV19	.	TRBJ1-2	TGTGCCAGTAGTATAGTATTAACCAACTATGGCTACACCTTC	CASSIVLTNYGYTF
.	TRBV28	.	TRBJ2-7	TGTGCCAGCTACAGTTCCAGGGCCCCCTACGAGCAGTACTTC	CASYSSRAPYEQYF
.	TRBV6-6	.	TRBJ1-6	TGTGCCAGCAGAGGAAAGGACCGAGATAATTCACCCCTCCACTTT	CASRGKDRDNSPLHF